The clone carrying this T cell receptor (beta chain) has ten or more counts. Its antigen is still unknown. The junction shows a germline mismatch at one end, possibly a read error. This sample stems from a study of glioma-infiltrating T cells. Study observations and caveats: Very few CDR3 sequences were shared between tissue and blood.

Using RNA template, CDR3s of TCR alpha and beta were amplified with iRepertoire arm-PCR. A single record per CDR3 protein comes from TCRdb applying MiXCR to the multiplex PCR reads. The sample carries tens of thousands of distinct CDR3 sequences, around 23% recorded once. CDR1 is MNHNS, CDR2 SASEGT, per germline. This CDR3 is 14 amino acids long. The chain is built from TRBV6-1 and TRBJ2-7, with a tentative D call TRBD1 (6 bases). The sequenced sample was glioma tissue, nonneoplastic brain tissue, or PBMCs (not recorded which). The receptor was isolated from a human donor with low-grade glioma or glioblastoma, undergoing nonglioma brain surgery, or in good health (not recorded which). This chain's CDR3 is CASSSDRLRLGVLF. The CDR3 DNA is TGTGCCAGCAGCTCCGACAGGCTGCGTTTAGGAGTCCTCTTC.